This TCR beta chain was profiled in a study of control samples from healthy donors and cancer patients. Libraries were prepared by immunoSEQ multiplex PCR; TCRdb keeps only in-frame clonotypes and omits some of them. The data hold 200,000 to 250,000 clones, with 90% to 95% observed a single time. The CDR3 consists of 11 residues. V was pared by 0 bases and J by 10 bases, with 5 bases between. Looked up from germline, CDR1 is SGHKS and CDR2 is YYEKEE (reference sequence). The TCR originated in a man aged 50-59 years in good health. The sample was blood. The gene calls are TRBV5-5 and TRBJ1-3; no definite D call. The CDR3 nucleotides are TGTGCCAGCAGCTTGGATCGGACCATATATTTT. It is translated as CASSLDRTIYF. Supplemented by reference TRBV5-5 and TRBJ1-3, the full variable domain reads DAGVTQSPTHLIKTRGQQVTLRCSPISGHKSVSWYQQVLGQGPQFIFQYYEKEERGRGNFPDRFSARQFPNYSSELNVNALLLGDSALYLCASSLDRTIYFGEGSWLTVV.